Given below is one TCR beta chain in context. Together with a sample-barcoded 5' primer, a J-beta primer mix was included in a second PCR lasting 7 to 11 cycles. A single record per CDR3 protein comes from TCRdb applying MiXCR to the 5' RACE reads. The data show around 800,000 distinct CDR3 sequences, about a quarter seen once. With 5 bases removed from V and 5 bases from J, the gap between germline ends came to 18 bases. There are 15 residues in the CDR3. CDR1 is SGHTA and CDR2 is FQGNSA in the germline V gene. There were at least 5.5 micrograms of total RNA extracted from every sample. This sample is drawn from a study of blood T cells in healthy people across ages. In addition, the sample was reused for a study of T cells of mothers and their children.

The TCR sequence derives from a boy aged 5-17 years in good health. The source material was blood. The chain employs TRBV7-2 and TRBJ1-2; D remains unclear. The CDR3 DNA reads TGTGCCAGCAGCGGACCAAGAGGCCGGGAGTATGGCTACACCTTC. The encoded protein is CASSGPRGREYGYTF.